This TCR beta chain was sequenced for a study of blood T cell repertoires in COVID-19. Study-wide background: Acute-phase and convalescent COVID-19 samples originated in the United States, Italy and Spain. T cells, B-cell-depleted T cells, or PBMCs provided the cDNA or gDNA that served as material.

Authors' data handling: How many nucleated cells were present was estimated from reference gene primer amplification. Clones were sequenced by immunoSEQ multiplex PCR, and TCRdb holds only the in-frame ones, with some missing. That table gives V, J and clone size, and the DNA gave D and trimming. The repertoire has 20,000 or so clones, about 89% of them found once; the top ten carry about 5%. V lost 5 bases, J lost 10 bases, and 14 bases lay in between. The CDR3 consists of 12 residues. CDR1 and CDR2 from the germline V gene are SNHLY and FYNNEI. This clonotype originated in a man in his fifties with active COVID-19. What was sequenced was peripheral blood. The V gene is TRBV2, the J gene TRBJ1-1; D not certain. The chain's CDR3 is CASSLWEGAAFF. CDR3 in DNA: TGTGCCAGCAGTCTCTGGGAGGGAGCAGCTTTCTTT.